Below are 31 T cell receptor beta chains sequenced from a single sample in a study of shared clonotypes between healthy human individuals (TCRdb year 2020). Receptor amplification or capture employed the immunoSEQ multiplex PCR assay. The table was pulled from immuneACCESS by TCRdb, which kept in-frame rearrangements only. Such tables lose some clones; where checked, under half of the loss comes from unresolved V genes, and the rest has no known cause. The sample profile shows 2,500,000 or so clones; about 90% of them were found once. Around 0.35% of the sample comes from the top ten. Sequenced input: naive CD4+ T cells from PBMCs. What the cell subset or site label conveys for this sample: CD45RA+ positively selected. The origin of the receptors is a man younger than 30 in good health. Some clones in this sample may be carry-over from other donors' samples.

The gene calls are TRBV19 and TRBJ2-1, with D tentatively TRBD2 (7 bases). Germline CDR1 LNHDA, CDR2 SQIVND (reference sequence). The CDR3 length is 15 residues. The ends were cut back, 10 bases at V and 0 bases at J, with 16 bases in the middle. As DNA, the CDR3 is TGTGCCACCAAAGGGGGGGGACCCTCCTACAATGAGCAGTTCTTC. Translated: CATKGGGPSYNEQFF.

This chain connects TRBV5-8 to TRBJ2-7; 12 positions agree with TRBD2. The ends lost 7 bases at V and 7 bases at J; junction bases unmatched: 12. The CDR3 sequence is 15 residues long. Germline CDR1 reads SGHTS; CDR2 reads YDEGEE. CDR3 loop: CASSLRGLAGGEQYF. In DNA, the CDR3 is TGTGCCAGCTCCCTCCGGGGGCTAGCGGGAGGGGAGCAGTACTTC.

For this clone: Other DNA sequences within the sample encode an identical CDR3. The gene calls are TRBV18 and TRBJ1-1, with 9 positions matching TRBD1. Germline-derived CDR1 and CDR2 are KGHSH and LQKENI. Trimming at V came to 5 bases and at J to 3 bases, leaving 4 bases not matched to a gene. The CDR3 consists of 14 residues. The CDR3, as DNA: TGTGCCAGCTCATTGGGACAGGGCTACACTGAAGCTTTCTTT. It specifies CASSLGQGYTEAFF.

Details on this clone: Other DNA sequences of this sample code for an identical CDR3. The CDR3 sequence is CASSPGSYEQYF. The CDR3 bases are TGTGCCAGCTCACCGGGCAGCTACGAGCAGTACTTC. The rearrangement uses TRBV18 and TRBJ2-7; no definite D call. The CDR3 consists of 12 residues. CDR1 and CDR2 (germline): KGHSH, LQKENI. V lost 3 bases, J lost 3 bases, and 6 bases lay in between.

The rearrangement links TRBV28 to TRBJ1-1; 10 positions agree with TRBD1. The CDR3 has 15 residues. Trimming cost V 6 bases and J 11 bases; bases outside gene matches: 15. CDR1 is MDHEN and CDR2 is SYDVKM in the germline V gene. CDR3 DNA: TGTGCCAGCAGCTCAACGCCCGGGACAGGGGATCGGGCTTTCTTT. Translation gives CASSSTPGTGDRAFF.

This clone was found once. The V and J genes are TRBV30 and TRBJ1-1; D is ambiguous. This CDR3 has 11 residues. Germline values: CDR1 GTSNPN, CDR2 SVGIG (reference sequence). The V gene lost 3 bases and the J gene lost 6 bases, with 8 bases spanning the gap. The CDR3 nucleotides are TGTGCCTGGAGCGTCGAGGCTGAAGCTTTCTTT. It codes for CAWSVEAEAFF.

The chain carries TRBV28 and TRBJ2-1, with 7 bases aligning to TRBD2. Trimming at V came to 5 bases and at J to 0 bases, leaving 22 bases not matched to a gene. Germline V lookup: CDR1 MDHEN, CDR2 SYDVKM. There are 21 residues in the CDR3. As DNA, the CDR3 is TGTGCCAGCAGTCCCCTACCTTCGGCGGGAGACCCCTTAAGCTCCTACAATGAGCAGTTCTTC. It codes for CASSPLPSAGDPLSSYNEQFF.

The gene calls are TRBV10-3 and TRBJ1-1; D call uncertain. Trimming shortened V by 4 bases and J by 1 base, and 10 bases separated the two germline ends. Germline assignment: CDR1 ENHRY and CDR2 SYGVKD. CDR3 length equals 14 residues. The CDR3 DNA is TGTGCCATCAGTGGAGGGTTGCAGAACACTGAAGCTTTCTTT. It yields the protein CAISGGLQNTEAFF.

The chain is built from TRBV19 and TRBJ2-5; D is undetermined. The CDR3 runs to 13 residues. The germline gives CDR1 LNHDA, CDR2 SQIVND (reference sequence). Trimming left V 6 bases short and J 5 bases short, with 13 bases between. Here the CDR3 DNA reads TGTGCCAGTAGGCTGAGGCCGAGGGAGACCCAGTACTTC. Residues: CASRLRPRETQYF.

V gene TRBV27 combines with J gene TRBJ2-2, with D unclear. V dropped 5 bases and J dropped 7 bases, with 11 bases sitting between them. Germline assignment: CDR1 MNHEY and CDR2 SMNVEV (reference sequence). The CDR3 has 13 residues. CDR3 bases: TGTGCCAGCAGTCCCACCCGAGGCGGGGAGCTGTTTTTT. Its translation: CASSPTRGGELFF.

The chain uses TRBV28 and TRBJ2-2, with D perhaps assigned TRBD1 or TRBD2 (5 bases each). The CDR3 is 16 residues long. CDR1 MDHEN and CDR2 SYDVKM come from the germline V gene. V was trimmed by 5 bases and J by 3 bases, leaving 16 bases between them. CDR3 coding DNA: TGTGCCAGCAGTGGGGGTTGGGGAGCACACACCGGGGAGCTGTTTTTT. Its translation is CASSGGWGAHTGELFF.

The rearrangement links TRBV4-1 to TRBJ2-7; D is possibly TRBD1 (5 bases). Germline CDR1 is MGHRA and CDR2 is YSYEKL. The V and J ends lost 0 bases and 6 bases respectively, with 15 bases between them. The CDR3 loop spans 15 amino acids. In DNA form, the CDR3 reads TGCGCCAGCAGCCAAGATCCGGACACAAGGGGCGAGCAGTACTTC. Amino acid sequence: CASSQDPDTRGEQYF.

J is TRBJ1-2 and V is TRBV15; D is uncertain. The CDR3 is 11 residues long. V lost 0 bases, J lost 8 bases, and 4 bases lay in between. Looked up from germline, CDR1 is LNHNV and CDR2 is YYDKDF (reference sequence). The CDR3 DNA sequence: TGTGCCACCAGCAGAGACTCCGGCTACACCTTC. The encoded protein is CATSRDSGYTF.

V usage is TRBV9 and J usage is TRBJ1-1, with 7 bases lining up with TRBD1. The CDR3 extends over 15 amino acids. Trimming at V came to 4 bases and at J to 3 bases, leaving 9 bases not matched to a gene. CDR1 is SGDLS and CDR2 is YYNGEE in the germline V gene. CDR3 in DNA: TGTGCCAGCAGCATTAGGGGGCGTATGGACACTGAAGCTTTCTTT. This translates into CASSIRGRMDTEAFF.

This chain connects TRBV10-3 to TRBJ2-7, with 8 positions matching TRBD2. The CDR3 totals 14 residues. The trim removed 6 bases at V and 2 bases at J, leaving 6 bases unmatched. Looked up from germline, CDR1 is ENHRY and CDR2 is SYGVKD. The CDR3 sequence: CAISPGLGPYEQYF. The CDR3 DNA sequence: TGTGCCATCAGCCCGGGACTAGGTCCCTACGAGCAGTACTTC.

The genes are TRBV28 and TRBJ1-4; no definite D call. Trimming took 5 bases from V and 6 from J, leaving 16 bases between them. Germline V lookup: CDR1 MDHEN, CDR2 SYDVKM. This CDR3 has 15 amino acids. The CDR3 bases are TGTGCCAGCAGTCCACCCCTGAGAACCGATGAAAAACTGTTTTTT. It yields the protein CASSPPLRTDEKLFF.

This clone has only one observation. The chain recombines TRBV6-1 with TRBJ2-7; 8 bases are shared with TRBD1. Per germline, CDR1 MNHNS and CDR2 SASEGT. This CDR3 has 16 residues. V trimming: 3 bases; J trimming: 4 bases; junction bases outside the gene matches: 11. Written as DNA, the CDR3 is TGTGCCAGCAGTGATATCAGGACAGGGATAAGGTACGAGCAGTACTTC. As protein: CASSDIRTGIRYEQYF.

V gene TRBV28 combines with J gene TRBJ2-7, with D possibly TRBD1 on 6 matching bases. CDR3 length: 14 amino acids. Germline V gene sequence: CDR1 MDHEN, CDR2 SYDVKM. V lost 5 bases to trimming and J lost 0 bases, with 11 bases between them. The CDR3 DNA follows: TGTGCCAGCAGTGCAAGGACAGTCTCCTACGAGCAGTACTTC. Its protein product is CASSARTVSYEQYF.

J is TRBJ2-7 and V is TRBV6-6; weak D call: TRBD2 (7 bases). CDR3 length equals 15 residues. V lost 7 bases, J lost 2 bases, and 18 bases lay in between. CDR1 and CDR2 from the germline V gene are MNHNY and SVGAGI (reference sequence). The CDR3 nucleotides read TGTGCCAGCACCACCGGGAGGCGGGGGCCCTACGAGCAGTACTTC. Its translation is CASTTGRRGPYEQYF.

The chain links TRBV15 to TRBJ1-5; D not certain. V was trimmed by 1 base and J by 9 bases, leaving 10 bases between them. The germline gives CDR1 LNHNV, CDR2 YYDKDF (reference sequence). This CDR3 is built from 13 residues. The chain's CDR3 is CATSRGLIGPQHF. Written as DNA, the CDR3 is TGTGCCACCAGCAGAGGATTGATAGGGCCCCAGCATTTT.

The CDR3 protein is CASSLDRTNYGYTF. The CDR3 DNA reads as TGTGCCAGCAGCTTAGACAGAACTAACTATGGCTACACCTTC. The chain is built from TRBV7-2 and TRBJ1-2; D remains unclear. The CDR3 totals 14 residues. V was pared by 1 base and J by 0 bases, with 6 bases between. The germline V gene encodes CDR1 SGHTA and CDR2 FQGNSA. Together with reference TRBV7-2 and TRBJ1-2, the CDR3 gives the full variable domain: GAGVSQSPSNKVTEKGKDVELRCDPISGHTALYWYRQSLGQGLEFLIYFQGNSAPDKSGLPSDRFSAERTGGSVSTLTIQRTQQEDSAVYLCASSLDRTNYGYTFGSGTRLTVV.

The chain joins TRBV4-1 to TRBJ2-1; the D gene is possibly TRBD2 (5 bases). Germline CDR1 MGHRA, CDR2 YSYEKL. Trimming pared 5 bases from V and 3 bases from J, leaving 11 bases between. The CDR3 contains 14 residues. The CDR3 DNA sequence: TGCGCCAGCAGCGAGGAGGTGGGCTACAATGAGCAGTTCTTC. This codes for CASSEEVGYNEQFF.

This rearrangement joins TRBV7-2 to TRBJ2-1, with 7 bases identical to TRBD1. Germline V lookup: CDR1 SGHTA, CDR2 FQGNSA. The junction had 5 bases not matched to a gene; V was cut back by 5 bases and J by 1 base. The CDR3 contains 15 residues. The CDR3 sequence: CASSVRQGSYNEQFF. For the CDR3, the DNA is TGTGCCAGCAGCGTACGACAGGGTTCCTACAATGAGCAGTTCTTC. The whole variable domain, filled in from reference TRBV7-2 and TRBJ2-1, reads GAGVSQSPSNKVTEKGKDVELRCDPISGHTALYWYRQSLGQGLEFLIYFQGNSAPDKSGLPSDRFSAERTGGSVSTLTIQRTQQEDSAVYLCASSVRQGSYNEQFFGPGTRLTVL.

The chain joins TRBV2 to TRBJ2-7; 7 bases align to TRBD1. CDR1 is SNHLY and CDR2 is FYNNEI in the germline V gene. The length of the CDR3 is 12 residues. Losses at the gene ends were 5 bases for V and 5 bases for J; bases not matched to a gene: 3. The CDR3 is CASSYGQDEQYF. CDR3 DNA sequence: TGTGCCAGCAGTTACGGACAGGACGAGCAGTACTTC. The complete variable domain, with remaining parts taken from reference TRBV2 and TRBJ2-7, reads EPEVTQTPSHQVTQMGQEVILRCVPISNHLYFYWYRQILGQKVEFLVSFYNNEISEKSEIFDDQFSVERPDGSNFTLKIRSTKLEDSAMYFCASSYGQDEQYFGPGTRLTVT.

V gene TRBV7-2 combines with J gene TRBJ2-1; maybe TRBD2 (6 bases). Germline V lookup: CDR1 SGHTA, CDR2 FQGNSA. Between the trimmed V and J ends, which lost 5 bases and 0 bases, there was a span of 14 bases. The length of the CDR3 is 16 residues. This chain's CDR3 is CASSKSSASSYNEQFF. The CDR3 bases are TGTGCCAGCAGCAAGTCTAGCGCCAGCTCCTACAATGAGCAGTTCTTC.

This clone was detected only a few times. The same CDR3 arises from other DNA sequences in this sample as well. This chain uses TRBV6-5 with TRBJ1-5; TRBD1 matches at 8 bases. Trimming cost V 6 bases and J 4 bases; bases outside gene matches: 2. This CDR3 has 13 amino acids. In germline, CDR1 is MNHEY, CDR2 SVGAGI. The CDR3 DNA sequence: TGTGCCAGCAGCTGGGACAGGAATCAGCCCCAGCATTTT. Translation: CASSWDRNQPQHF.

The chain joins TRBV5-4 to TRBJ2-2, with D uncertain. This CDR3 is built from 14 residues. V was pared by 0 bases and J by 4 bases, with 7 bases between. Germline values: CDR1 SGHNT, CDR2 YYREEE (reference sequence). The DNA for the CDR3 is TGTGCCAGCAGCTTGGAACGGGTCACCGGGGAGCTGTTTTTT. As protein: CASSLERVTGELFF.

CDR3 sequence: CASSQEQGVYGYTF. DNA of the CDR3: TGTGCCAGCAGCCAAGAACAGGGGGTTTATGGCTACACCTTC. The V gene is TRBV4-2, the J gene TRBJ1-2; 8 bases agree with TRBD1. Trimming took 0 bases from V and 5 from J; bases not matched to a gene: 2. CDR1 is LGHNA, CDR2 YNFKEQ, per germline. This CDR3 region has 14 residues.

This chain joins TRBV28 and TRBJ2-5, with 7 bases aligning to TRBD2. Germline CDR1 and CDR2: MDHEN and SYDVKM. With 3 bases clipped from V and 0 bases from J, the junction kept 1 base outside the gene matches. CDR3 size: 14 residues. CDR3 sequence (DNA): TGTGCCAGCAGTTTGGGGACTAACCAAGAGACCCAGTACTTC. Amino acid sequence: CASSLGTNQETQYF.

The V call is TRBV30, the J call TRBJ2-7, with 10 bases identical to TRBD1. CDR1 GTSNPN and CDR2 SVGIG come from the germline V gene (reference sequence). Trimming took 4 bases from V and 8 from J; bases not matched to a gene: 5. There are 12 residues in the CDR3. The chain's CDR3 is CAWIGTGVKQYF. Written as DNA, the CDR3 is TGTGCCTGGATCGGGACAGGGGTCAAGCAGTACTTC.

The rearrangement links TRBV5-4 to TRBJ2-7; 10 bases match TRBD2. CDR1 and CDR2 from the germline V gene are SGHNT and YYREEE (reference sequence). After removal of 0 bases from V and 7 bases from J, the junction contained 7 bases not matched to a gene. This CDR3 has 15 amino acids. In DNA form, the CDR3 reads TGTGCCAGCAGCTTGGGAGCGGGAGGGTCGGGTGAGCAGTACTTC. Translation: CASSLGAGGSGEQYF. Combining the CDR3 with reference TRBV5-4 and TRBJ2-7 gives the whole variable domain ETGVTQSPTHLIKTRGQQVTLRCSSQSGHNTVSWYQQALGQGPQFIFQYYREEENGRGNFPPRFSGLQFPNYSSELNVNALELDDSALYLCASSLGAGGSGEQYFGPGTRLTVT.